This TCR beta chain was retrieved from a study of identical twins. Study outcomes and limitations: Whereas memory repertoires showed no such difference, abundant cord blood beta clonotypes carried fewer insertions. When twins shared out-of-frame alpha sequences, those sequences had excess low generation probability.

A universal primer binding site was introduced by template switching. The final cDNA contained unique molecular identifiers. TCRdb reanalysed the 5' RACE reads using MiXCR and keeps one entry per CDR3 protein. The sample yields about 100,000 distinct CDR3 sequences, 5.9% seen once. V lost 6 bases, J lost 7 bases, and 7 bases stayed unmatched. Germline V CDR1 and CDR2: SGDLS, YYNGEE. The CDR3 loop spans 14 amino acids. This clonotype was seen only a few times. Its specificity is unknown. There were only healthy Caucasians among the donors. This clonotype was sampled from a woman aged 50 to 65 in good health. The source material was memory T cells sorted from blood. The V call is TRBV9, the J call TRBJ1-6, with 7 bases aligning to TRBD1. CDR3 region: CASNRGQKNSPLHF. In DNA, the CDR3 is TGTGCCAGCAATAGGGGGCAGAAGAATTCACCCCTCCACTTT.